This T cell receptor (beta chain) was profiled in a study of cytomegalovirus exposure and HLA in healthy donors. Whole-study context: A preliminary data release comprised around 85 million unique TCRs obtained from HLA-typed donors.

General study results and limits: There were 150 to 200 TCR beta chains listed as cytomegalovirus-associated. What a later analysis showed was that several of the most significant clusters appeared linked to common viral pathogens.

The PCR made use of 60 Vbeta and 13 Jbeta primers. Sequencing was performed with immunoSEQ multiplex PCR; in TCRdb, only in-frame clones are kept and a portion is missing. The repertoire holds about 130,000 clones, with 80% as singletons. Concerning this clone: The antigen is undetermined.

V dropped 2 bases and J dropped 4; count of bases not matched to a gene: 7. This CDR3 is built from 16 residues. Germline V gene data show CDR1 as KGHSH and CDR2 as LQKENI. Material: PBMCs. The sequence was collected from a man aged 30 to 45 in good health and CMV-seronegative. The V and J genes are TRBV18 and TRBJ2-7; the match to TRBD2 covers 11 bases. CDR3 sequence reads: CASSPSRASGRYEQYF. Written as DNA, the CDR3 is TGTGCCAGCTCACCATCGAGGGCTAGCGGGAGGTACGAGCAGTACTTC.